This is a list of T cell receptor beta chains from one sample in a study of T cell clones after liver transplantation. Clones were sequenced by immunoSEQ multiplex PCR, and TCRdb holds only the in-frame ones, with some missing. The top ten hold 14% of the sample, which has fewer than 65,000 clones, about 90% seen once. The sequencing here drew on CD8+ T cells from blood, taken 12 months after liver transplant. These receptors were collected from a human patient who received a liver transplant. Some of the T cells might come from the graft donor. CDR3s include the opening cysteine and the closing phenylalanine or tryptophan. A D gene is named only where the DNA matches it firmly. Not all rows give a size; the values are once, few, many and, for expanded clones, a class.

j_call clone_size cdr3_length v_call d_call cdr3_aa cdr3_nt
TRBJ2-7 . 14 TRBV5-4 . CASSFSLDSYEQYF TGTGCCAGCAGCTTCTCTCTAGACTCCTACGAGCAGTACTTC
TRBJ2-7 . 15 TRBV6-5 TRBD1 CASSYAGTGGYEQYF TGTGCCAGCAGTTACGCCGGGACAGGAGGCTACGAGCAGTACTTC
TRBJ2-1 . 13 TRBV5-6 TRBD2 CASSWAGGTEQFF TGTGCCAGCAGCTGGGCGGGGGGTACTGAGCAGTTCTTC
TRBJ2-5 once 14 TRBV4-1 . CASSQVKGWETQYF TGCGCCAGCAGCCAAGTTAAGGGTTGGGAGACCCAGTACTTC
TRBJ2-3 . 14 TRBV9 . CASSVSGATDTQYF TGTGCCAGCAGCGTAAGTGGCGCCACAGATACGCAGTATTTT
TRBJ1-4 . 16 TRBV7-2 TRBD1 CASSSGRGQINEKLFF TGTGCCAGCAGCTCCGGCAGGGGACAGATTAATGAAAAACTGTTTTTT
TRBJ1-4 . 15 TRBV11-2 . CASSLELGVNEKLFF TGTGCCAGCAGCTTAGAACTAGGGGTAAATGAAAAACTGTTTTTT
TRBJ2-7 few 12 TRBV5-6 . CASSSDGYEQYF TGTGCCAGCAGCTCGGACGGCTACGAGCAGTACTTC
TRBJ2-7 once 16 TRBV2 TRBD2 CASSDLRLAETYEQYF TGTGCCAGCAGTGACCTTAGACTAGCGGAAACCTACGAGCAGTACTTC
TRBJ2-1 . 12 TRBV4-1 . CASSRTGNEQFF TGCGCCAGCAGCCGGACGGGAAATGAGCAGTTCTTC
TRBJ2-7 once 13 TRBV7-9 TRBD1 CASTQGVSYEQYF TGTGCCAGCACCCAGGGGGTTTCCTACGAGCAGTACTTC
TRBJ2-7 . 16 TRBV4-1 . CASSQDLHLTPYEQYF TGCGCCAGCAGCCAAGATCTGCATCTCACGCCCTACGAGCAGTACTTC
TRBJ1-1 . 11 TRBV29-1 . CSVRGATEAFF TGCAGCGTCCGAGGGGCGACTGAAGCTTTCTTT
TRBJ1-1 . 11 TRBV7-9 . CASSLATEAFF TGTGCCAGCAGCCTCGCCACTGAAGCTTTCTTT
TRBJ2-3 . 18 TRBV4-1 TRBD1 CASSQKARDREIADTQYF TGCGCCAGCAGCCAGAAAGCCCGGGACAGGGAAATTGCAGATACGCAGTATTTT
TRBJ2-1 . 17 TRBV25-1 TRBD2 CASSETPSGRSYNEQFF TGTGCCAGCAGTGAAACTCCCAGCGGGAGGTCCTACAATGAGCAGTTCTTC
TRBJ2-1 . 17 TRBV28 TRBD2 CASSFPWTSGRVGEQFF TGTGCCAGCAGTTTCCCGTGGACTAGCGGGAGGGTCGGTGAGCAGTTCTTC
TRBJ2-7 . 14 TRBV9 . CASSVQDLSYEQYF TGTGCCAGCAGCGTCCAGGACCTCTCCTACGAGCAGTACTTC
TRBJ1-1 . 16 TRBV4-1 . CASSQGVGGLNTEAFF TGCGCCAGCAGCCAAGGGGTAGGGGGTTTGAACACTGAAGCTTTCTTT
TRBJ1-2 . 12 TRBV5-8 . CASSLTGNGYTF TGTGCCAGCAGCCTTACAGGGAACGGCTACACCTTC
TRBJ1-4 once 15 TRBV7-9 TRBD1 CASRRTGPGNEKLFF TGTGCCAGCAGAAGGACAGGGCCAGGGAATGAAAAACTGTTTTTT
TRBJ2-7 . 13 TRBV5-1 . CASSPGRSYEQYF TGCGCCAGCAGCCCGGGACGGTCCTACGAGCAGTACTTC
TRBJ2-1 . 15 TRBV21-1 . CASSNQREHPNEQFF TGTGCCAGCAGCAACCAGCGGGAGCACCCCAATGAGCAGTTCTTC
TRBJ2-7 . 19 TRBV21-1 . CASSNRDRSPSPPSYEQYF TGTGCCAGCAGCAACCGGGACAGGTCCCCATCGCCCCCCTCCTACGAGCAGTACTTC
TRBJ1-3 . 15 TRBV19 . CASSVRWAAGNTIYF TGTGCCAGTAGTGTCCGCTGGGCGGCTGGAAACACCATATATTTT
TRBJ1-5 . 14 TRBV28 . CASSFRGARQPQHF TGTGCCAGCAGCTTCCGGGGGGCTAGGCAGCCCCAGCATTTT
TRBJ1-2 . 14 TRBV6-1 TRBD1 CASSEAQGYYGYTF TGTGCCAGCAGTGAAGCACAGGGGTACTATGGCTACACCTTC
TRBJ2-7 few 14 TRBV4-1 . CASSPHREKYEQYF TGCGCCAGCAGCCCCCACAGGGAAAAATACGAGCAGTACTTC
TRBJ2-5 . 17 TRBV14 . CASSQDVAVAAEETQYF TGTGCCAGCAGCCAAGATGTCGCGGTTGCGGCGGAGGAGACCCAGTACTTC
TRBJ2-1 few 11 TRBV13 . CASSSLAEQFF TGTGCCAGCAGCTCCCTCGCCGAGCAGTTCTTC
TRBJ2-3 . 13 TRBV10-2 . CATARDFADTQYF TGCGCCACCGCTCGGGACTTCGCAGATACGCAGTATTTT
TRBJ1-1 . 15 TRBV13 TRBD1 CASSLVGDRVPEAFF TGTGCCAGCAGCTTAGTAGGAGACAGGGTCCCTGAAGCTTTCTTT
TRBJ1-1 . 16 TRBV7-9 TRBD1 CASSLGGTGLNTEAFF TGTGCCAGCAGCTTAGGCGGGACAGGGCTGAACACTGAAGCTTTCTTT
TRBJ2-7 many 15 TRBV18 TRBD2 CASSPERERQYEQYF TGTGCCAGCTCACCAGAGCGGGAGCGACAATACGAGCAGTACTTC
TRBJ2-3 . 14 TRBV27 TRBD2 CASRLAGGTDTQYF TGTGCCAGCAGACTAGCGGGAGGAACAGATACGCAGTATTTT
TRBJ2-2 once 14 TRBV10-2 . CASLGGWGTGELFF TGCGCCAGCCTCGGGGGCTGGGGAACCGGGGAGCTGTTTTTT
TRBJ1-2 . 12 TRBV6-1 . CASRDSPDGYTF TGTGCCAGCAGGGACAGCCCGGATGGCTACACCTTC
TRBJ2-7 few 18 TRBV2 TRBD1 CASSEGYLRGQSSYEQYF TGTGCCAGCAGTGAAGGATACCTCAGGGGACAGAGCTCCTACGAGCAGTACTTC
TRBJ2-2 . 14 TRBV25-1 TRBD2 CASSGTSATGELFF TGTGCCAGCAGTGGGACTAGCGCCACCGGGGAGCTGTTTTTT
TRBJ2-5 . 17 TRBV5-1 TRBD2 CASSSRRKRGEGETQYF TGCGCCAGCAGCTCAAGACGAAAGCGGGGGGAGGGAGAGACCCAGTACTTC
TRBJ1-3 . 14 TRBV14 . CASSSQGFGNTIYF TGTGCCAGCAGTTCCCAGGGGTTTGGAAACACCATATATTTT
TRBJ1-5 . 12 TRBV19 . CASSISNQPQHF TGTGCCAGTAGTATATCAAATCAGCCCCAGCATTTT
TRBJ1-4 medium-sized 16 TRBV27 . CASSLSSGDGYEKLFF TGTGCCAGCAGTTTATCATCAGGGGATGGATATGAAAAACTGTTTTTT
TRBJ1-5 . 17 TRBV12-2 . CASRFGQGTVVNQPQHF .
TRBJ1-1 . 14 TRBV5-6 . CASSWTTFGNEAFF TGTGCCAGCAGCTGGACCACCTTCGGTAATGAAGCTTTCTTT
TRBJ2-3 . 12 TRBV29-1 . CSVLDSTDTQYF TGCAGCGTTCTCGACAGCACAGATACGCAGTATTTT
TRBJ2-1 . 16 TRBV4-1 . CASSQDGGVPYNEQFF TGCGCCAGCAGCCAAGATGGCGGGGTACCCTACAATGAGCAGTTCTTC